This TCR beta chain stems from a study of blood T cell repertoires in COVID-19. Background on the study: PBMCs, B-cell-depleted T cells, or T cells were the source of the cDNA or gDNA that made up the material.

The V end was cut by 4 bases, the J end by 0 bases, with 9 bases between. The CDR3 runs to 14 residues. Germline V CDR1 and CDR2: SGHRS, YFSETQ. Sequencing was performed with immunoSEQ multiplex PCR; in TCRdb, only in-frame clones are kept and a portion is missing. Of 150,000 or so clones in the sample, around 80% were seen once. This receptor was obtained from a man in his 70s who had been exposed to COVID-19. J is TRBJ2-3 and V is TRBV5-1, with D possibly being TRBD1 (6 bases). The specimen sequenced was PBMCs or T cells enriched from blood (not recorded which). CDR3 region: CASSGGPSTDTQYF. For the CDR3, the DNA is TGCGCCAGCAGCGGGGGCCCTAGCACAGATACGCAGTATTTT.